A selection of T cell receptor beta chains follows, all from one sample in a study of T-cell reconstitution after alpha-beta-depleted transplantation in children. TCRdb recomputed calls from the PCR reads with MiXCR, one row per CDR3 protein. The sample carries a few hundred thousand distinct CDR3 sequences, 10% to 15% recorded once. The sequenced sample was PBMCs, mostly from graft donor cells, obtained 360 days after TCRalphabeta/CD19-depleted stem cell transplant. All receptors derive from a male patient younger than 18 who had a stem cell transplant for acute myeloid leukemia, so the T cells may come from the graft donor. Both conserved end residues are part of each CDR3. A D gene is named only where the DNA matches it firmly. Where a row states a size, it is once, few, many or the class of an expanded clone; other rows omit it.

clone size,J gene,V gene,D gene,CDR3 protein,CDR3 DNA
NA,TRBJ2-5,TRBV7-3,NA,CASSLIRGPQETQYF,TGTGCCAGCAGCTTAATACGGGGACCCCAAGAGACCCAGTACTTC
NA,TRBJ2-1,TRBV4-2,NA,CASSHGSGPSYNEQFF,TGTGCCAGCAGCCATGGTAGCGGACCATCCTACAATGAGCAGTTCTTC
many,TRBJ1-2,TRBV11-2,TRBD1,CASSPSRGSGYTF,TGTGCCAGCAGCCCAAGCAGGGGGTCTGGCTACACCTTC
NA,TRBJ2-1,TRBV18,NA,CASSPWTNEQFF,TGTGCCAGCTCACCATGGACCAATGAGCAGTTCTTC
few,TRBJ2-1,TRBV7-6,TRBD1,CASSSVWDRAYNEQFF,TGTGCCAGCAGCTCAGTATGGGACAGGGCCTACAATGAGCAGTTCTTC
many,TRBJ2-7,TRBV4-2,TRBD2,CASSQETGAAGGYSYEQYF,TGTGCCAGCAGCCAAGAGACTGGGGCAGCGGGAGGCTACTCCTACGAGCAGTACTTC
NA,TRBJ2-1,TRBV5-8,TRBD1,CASSSTGFHEQFF,TGTGCCAGCAGCTCGACAGGGTTCCATGAGCAGTTCTTC
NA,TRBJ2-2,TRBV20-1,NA,CSARDLGGGGGSGELFF,TGCAGTGCTAGAGATCTGGGAGGGGGCGGGGGGTCCGGGGAGCTGTTTTTT
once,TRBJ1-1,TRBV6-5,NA,CASSYYGLNTEAFF,TGTGCCAGCAGTTACTACGGGCTGAACACTGAAGCTTTCTTT
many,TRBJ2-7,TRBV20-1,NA,CSAREGQPPYEQYF,TGCAGTGCTAGGGAGGGACAGCCACCCTACGAGCAGTACTTC
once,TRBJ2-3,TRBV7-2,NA,CASSLGPGISPDTQYF,TGTGCCAGCAGCTTAGGCCCTGGGATTAGCCCCGATACGCAGTATTTT
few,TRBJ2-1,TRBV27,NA,CASSLRIGEQFF,TGTGCCAGCAGTTTACGGATCGGCGAGCAGTTCTTC
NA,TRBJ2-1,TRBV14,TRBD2,CASSQDARTSGYNEQFF,TGTGCCAGCAGCCAAGACGCCCGGACTAGCGGGTACAATGAGCAGTTCTTC
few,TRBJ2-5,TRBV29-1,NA,CSVVGPDGETQYF,TGCAGCGTTGTCGGTCCCGATGGGGAGACCCAGTACTTC
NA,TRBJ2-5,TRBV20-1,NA,CSARGLTQETQYF,TGCAGTGCTAGAGGTCTTACCCAAGAGACCCAGTACTTC
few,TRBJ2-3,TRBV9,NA,CASSQTLEGQRGDTQYF,TGTGCCAGCAGCCAGACTTTGGAGGGACAAAGGGGAGATACGCAGTATTTT
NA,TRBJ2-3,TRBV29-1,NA,CSVEDTDTQYF,TGCAGCGTTGAAGACACAGATACGCAGTATTTT
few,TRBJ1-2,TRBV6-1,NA,CASRSSKAAIGYGYTF,TGTGCCAGCAGATCCAGCAAGGCCGCTATAGGCTATGGCTACACCTTC
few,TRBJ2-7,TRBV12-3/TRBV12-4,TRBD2,CASSHRSGPSYEQYF,TGTGCCAGCAGTCACCGTAGCGGGCCTTCCTACGAGCAGTACTTC
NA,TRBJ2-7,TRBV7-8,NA,CASSSEGLRGSYEQYF,TGTGCCAGCAGCTCTGAAGGTCTCAGGGGCTCCTACGAGCAGTACTTC
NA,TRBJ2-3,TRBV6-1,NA,CARLLRGNSTDTQYF,TGTGCCAGGCTGCTTCGGGGCAACAGCACAGATACGCAGTATTTT
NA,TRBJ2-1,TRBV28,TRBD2,CASSLVRLGGRGSYNEQFF,TGTGCCAGCAGTTTAGTCAGGTTGGGCGGGAGAGGCTCCTACAATGAGCAGTTCTTC
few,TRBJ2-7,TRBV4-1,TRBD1,CASSPTQDRAIYEQYF,TGCGCCAGCAGCCCCACCCAGGACAGGGCCATATACGAGCAGTACTTC
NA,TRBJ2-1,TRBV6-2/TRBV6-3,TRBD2,CASSYSGTSGRTVQNEQFF,TGTGCCAGCAGTTACTCCGGGACTAGCGGGAGAACGGTTCAGAATGAGCAGTTCTTC
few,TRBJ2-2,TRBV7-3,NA,CASSQGTYSTGELFF,TGTGCCAGCAGCCAAGGGACTTACTCGACCGGGGAGCTGTTTTTT
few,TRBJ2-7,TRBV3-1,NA,CASSQLRQLYEQYF,TGTGCCAGCAGCCAACTTCGACAACTCTACGAGCAGTACTTC
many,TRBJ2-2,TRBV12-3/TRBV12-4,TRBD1,CASSPGTGPGELFF,TGTGCCAGCAGTCCAGGGACAGGGCCCGGGGAGCTGTTTTTT
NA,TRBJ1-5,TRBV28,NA,CASSPISRQPQHF,TGTGCCAGCAGCCCCATTAGTCGCCAGCCCCAGCATTTT
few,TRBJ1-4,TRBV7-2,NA,CASSLGPWATNEKLFF,TGTGCCAGCAGCTTGGGCCCGTGGGCAACTAATGAAAAACTGTTTTTT
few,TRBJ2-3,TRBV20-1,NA,CSASLPGLGTDTQYF,TGCAGTGCTAGTCTGCCGGGGCTAGGAACAGATACGCAGTATTTT
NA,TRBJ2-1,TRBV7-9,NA,CASSLLKGLTYNEQFF,TGTGCCAGCAGCTTATTAAAGGGCCTAACCTACAATGAGCAGTTCTTC
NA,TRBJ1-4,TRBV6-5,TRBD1,CASSYGTGGLATNEKLFF,TGTGCCAGCAGTTACGGGACAGGAGGACTTGCAACTAATGAAAAACTGTTTTTT
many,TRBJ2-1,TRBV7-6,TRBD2,CASSLNPSGDNEQFF,TGTGCCAGCAGCTTAAATCCTAGCGGAGATAATGAGCAGTTCTTC
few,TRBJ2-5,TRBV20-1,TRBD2,CSAPSRLAGLLNQETQYF,TGCAGTGCCCCCAGTAGACTAGCGGGACTTTTAAACCAAGAGACCCAGTACTTC
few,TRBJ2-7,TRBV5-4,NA,CASSPDTRQIEQYF,TGTGCCAGCAGCCCGGACACTAGACAAATCGAGCAGTACTTC
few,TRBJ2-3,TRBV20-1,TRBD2,CSAQTPLAGGPLDTQYF,TGCAGTGCTCAGACCCCCTTAGCGGGAGGGCCTCTAGATACGCAGTATTTT
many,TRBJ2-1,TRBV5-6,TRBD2,CASSLHGTSGSPALF,TGTGCCAGCAGCTTGCACGGGACTAGCGGGAGCCCCGCTCTCTTC
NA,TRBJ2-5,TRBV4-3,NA,CASSQDNLNQETQYF,TGCGCCAGCAGCCAAGATAACTTGAACCAAGAGACCCAGTACTTC
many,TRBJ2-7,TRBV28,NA,CASSIDKFYEQYF,TGTGCCAGCAGCATCGACAAGTTCTACGAGCAGTACTTC
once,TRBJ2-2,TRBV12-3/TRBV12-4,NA,CASSSAGGSNTGELFF,TGTGCCAGCAGTTCCGCTGGCGGGTCGAACACCGGGGAGCTGTTTTTT
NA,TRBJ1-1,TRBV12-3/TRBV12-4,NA,CASSFSRTNTEAFF,TGTGCCAGCAGTTTCAGTCGCACAAACACTGAAGCTTTCTTT
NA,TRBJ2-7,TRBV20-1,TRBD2,CSADRGGSSHEQYF,TGCAGTGCGGACCGTGGCGGGAGTTCCCACGAGCAGTACTTC
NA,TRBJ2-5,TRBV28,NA,CASTPQGLHPTQYF,TGTGCCAGCACTCCACAGGGACTTCATCCGACCCAGTACTTC
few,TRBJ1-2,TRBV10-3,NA,CAISTFWVNYGYTF,TGTGCCATCAGTACGTTTTGGGTTAACTATGGCTACACCTTC
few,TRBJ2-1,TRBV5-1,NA,CASSRQSSYNEQFF,TGCGCCAGCAGTAGACAGAGCTCCTACAATGAGCAGTTCTTC
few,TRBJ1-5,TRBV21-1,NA,CASSKLEGEGNQPQHF,TGTGCCAGCAGCAAATTAGAGGGAGAGGGCAATCAGCCCCAGCATTTT
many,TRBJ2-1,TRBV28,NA,CASRKISYNEQFF,TGTGCCAGCAGGAAGATCTCCTACAATGAGCAGTTCTTC